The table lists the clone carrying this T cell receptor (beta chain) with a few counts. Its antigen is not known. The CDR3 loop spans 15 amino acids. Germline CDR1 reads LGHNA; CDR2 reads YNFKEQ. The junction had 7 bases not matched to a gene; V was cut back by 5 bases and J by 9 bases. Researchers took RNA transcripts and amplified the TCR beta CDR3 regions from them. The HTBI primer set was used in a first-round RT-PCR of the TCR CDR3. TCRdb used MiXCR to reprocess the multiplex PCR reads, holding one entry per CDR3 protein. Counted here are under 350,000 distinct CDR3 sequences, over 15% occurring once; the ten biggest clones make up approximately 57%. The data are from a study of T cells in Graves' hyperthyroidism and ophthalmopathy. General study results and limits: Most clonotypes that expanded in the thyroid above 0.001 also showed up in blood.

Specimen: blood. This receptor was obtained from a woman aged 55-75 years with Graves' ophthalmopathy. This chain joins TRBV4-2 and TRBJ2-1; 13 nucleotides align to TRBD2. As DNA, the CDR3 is TGTGCCAGCAGCTGGACTAGCGGGAGCCGTACTGAGCAGTTCTTC. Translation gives CASSWTSGSRTEQFF.